This TCR beta chain was recorded in a study of CD8+ T cells in alopecia areata. Study-level information: Tofacitinib was given for 6 to 18 months, then stopped for 6 months. Whole-study findings and limits: Against the mouse data, patients shared TCRs less clearly, possibly for HLA reasons.

Alopecia areata patients gave lesional scalp punch biopsies and peripheral blood samples. Details on this clone: Its antigen is unknown.

The V and J ends lost 1 base and 8 bases respectively, with 14 bases between them. CDR1 is PRHDT, CDR2 FYEKMQ, per germline (reference sequence). The CDR3 extends over 14 amino acids. After isolation, RNA underwent reverse transcription to generate cDNA as the sequencing template. Assay: immunoSEQ multiplex PCR; the TCRdb copy retains only in-frame clones and omits some. The sample lists 150,000 to 180,000 clones, 40% to 60% occurring once. The TCR comes from a human donor with alopecia areata. Sequenced here: CD8+ T cells sorted from blood, sampled at week 0. The chain recombines TRBV13 with TRBJ1-2; no definite D call. The CDR3 protein is CASSLETTGRGYTF. In DNA, the CDR3 is TGTGCCAGCAGCTTAGAGACTACGGGTCGGGGCTACACCTTC.